The 10 T cell receptor beta chains listed next were all sequenced from one sample in a study of blood T cell repertoires in COVID-19. The table came from immunoSEQ multiplex PCR; TCRdb's copy has only in-frame clones and leaves some out. Here the sample spans some 160,000 clones, roughly 90% being singletons. Material for sequencing was peripheral blood. The receptor set was obtained from a man in his 60s with acute or convalescent COVID-19.

This chain uses TRBV18 with TRBJ2-1, with D tentatively TRBD2 (5 bases). V was cut by 1 base and J by 7 bases, with 14 bases left in between. Germline CDR1 reads KGHSH; CDR2 reads LQKENI. The CDR3 runs to 15 residues. The CDR3 DNA sequence: TGTGCCAGCTCACCACAGGGAGCTGGTGGTAATGAGCAGTTCTTC. Protein: CASSPQGAGGNEQFF. Using reference TRBV18 and TRBJ2-1 for the parts outside the CDR3, the full variable domain is NAGVMQNPRHLVRRRGQEARLRCSPMKGHSHVYWYRQLPEEGLKFMVYLQKENIIDESGMPKERFSAEFPKEGPSILRIQQVVRGDSAAYFCASSPQGAGGNEQFFGPGTRLTVL.

The chain has TRBV11-2 and TRBJ1-2, with a weak D call TRBD1 (6 bases). Trimming pared 7 bases from V and 4 bases from J, leaving 19 bases between. Germline V gene lookup returns CDR1 SGHAT and CDR2 FQNNGV. The CDR3 sequence is 15 residues long. CDR3 nucleotides: TGTGCCAGCAATTTCCAGGGGCGCTCACGCTATGGCTACACCTTC. As protein: CASNFQGRSRYGYTF. The full variable domain, with the rest looked up from reference TRBV11-2 and TRBJ1-2, is EAGVAQSPRYKIIEKRQSVAFWCNPISGHATLYWYQQILGQGPKLLIQFQNNGVVDDSQLPKDRFSAERLKGVDSTLKIQPAKLEDSAVYLCASNFQGRSRYGYTFGSGTRLTVV.

The chain combines TRBV19 with TRBJ1-1; no definite D call. Trimming took 9 bases from V and 0 from J, leaving 14 bases between them. The CDR3 totals 14 residues. The germline gives CDR1 LNHDA, CDR2 SQIVND (reference sequence). CDR3 DNA sequence: TGTGCCAGCTCCCCGGGGTGGGTGAACACTGAAGCTTTCTTT. Amino acid sequence: CASSPGWVNTEAFF.

The chain combines TRBV27 with TRBJ1-6; 9 positions match TRBD1. With 3 bases clipped from V and 0 bases from J, the junction kept 3 bases outside the gene matches. Germline V gene sequence: CDR1 MNHEY, CDR2 SMNVEV (reference sequence). The CDR3 is 17 amino acids. The CDR3 loop is CASSFDRGGSYNSPLHF. Here the CDR3 DNA reads TGTGCCAGCAGTTTCGACAGGGGGGGCTCCTATAATTCACCCCTCCACTTT.

This chain uses TRBV11-2 with TRBJ2-6; D possibly corresponds to TRBD1 (6 bases). V was clipped by 5 bases and J by 2 bases, with 19 bases between them. Germline lookup yields CDR1 SGHAT and CDR2 FQNNGV. The CDR3 has 18 amino acids. This CDR3 is CASSLGHLNRAGANVLTF. The CDR3 DNA is TGTGCCAGCAGCCTTGGCCACCTCAACAGGGCTGGGGCCAACGTCCTGACTTTC.

The gene calls are TRBV11-2 and TRBJ2-4, with a possible D match to TRBD1 (5 bases). V shed 1 base and J shed 7 bases, with 17 bases lying between them. The germline V gene encodes CDR1 SGHAT and CDR2 FQNNGV. The CDR3 consists of 16 residues. This CDR3 reads CASSLGGVRGRNIQYF. DNA of the CDR3: TGTGCCAGCAGCTTAGGAGGTGTTAGGGGCAGGAACATTCAGTACTTC.

This clone was detected once. V and J are TRBV20-1 and TRBJ1-2; no clear D. CDR1 DFQATT and CDR2 SNEGSKA come from the germline V gene (reference sequence). This CDR3 spans 11 amino acids. V was trimmed by 6 bases and J by 3 bases, leaving 8 bases between them. The CDR3: CSARRDYGYTF. In DNA form, the CDR3 reads TGCAGTGCCCGCCGGGACTATGGCTACACCTTC.

This chain links TRBV6-5 with TRBJ1-4; 9 nucleotides match TRBD1. Germline values: CDR1 MNHEY, CDR2 SVGAGI. The CDR3 extends over 15 amino acids. V gave up 6 bases and J gave up 11 bases; unmatched junction bases: 13. CDR3 sequence: CASSRYGTGPGKLFF. The CDR3 DNA sequence: TGTGCCAGCAGCCGCTATGGGACAGGGCCAGGGAAACTGTTTTTT.

The chain is built from TRBV4-1 and TRBJ1-3; 7 nucleotides match TRBD1. The V segment lost 1 base and the J segment 0 bases; nucleotides outside the gene matches: 21. This CDR3 contains 22 residues. The germline CDR1 and CDR2 sequences are MGHRA and YSYEKL. DNA of the CDR3: TGCGCCAGCAGCCAAGTGAATCTTAGACAGGGTCAACCCATTTCCTCTGGAAACACCATATATTTT. This gives the protein CASSQVNLRQGQPISSGNTIYF.

The V and J genes are TRBV5-6 and TRBJ1-1, with a weak D call TRBD1 (6 bases). CDR1 is SGHDT, CDR2 YYEEEE, per germline. Trimming took 4 bases from V and 10 from J, leaving 14 bases between them. This CDR3 spans 12 amino acids. The CDR3: CASSRSYRVAFF. The CDR3 DNA reads as TGTGCCAGCAGCCGCTCCTACAGGGTAGCTTTCTTT.